This is a list of T cell receptor beta chains from one sample in a study of shared clonotypes between healthy human individuals. Profiled with immunoSEQ multiplex PCR; TCRdb holds only in-frame clones, not every one. The data contain millions of clones, around nine tenths of them seen just once; the ten biggest clones take up more than 0.12%. Sequencing was carried out using naive CD4+ T cells sorted from blood. These receptor sequences come from a young man in good health. Each CDR3 is given with its conserved first and last residue. Each record gives: clone size, J gene, D gene, V gene, CDR3 protein, CDR3 DNA. D genes are given only for firm matches. Some rows mark clone size as missing; the rest say once, few, many or name a class of expanded clone.

>-|TRBJ1-5|-|TRBV6-6
CASTGTYQPQHF
TGTGCCAGCACGGGGACCTATCAGCCCCAGCATTTT
>-|TRBJ1-4|-|TRBV7-2
CASSSGLGNEKLFF
TGTGCCAGCAGCTCCGGACTTGGTAATGAAAAACTGTTTTTT
>-|TRBJ2-5|TRBD1|TRBV14
CASSRNTGGETQYF
TGTGCCAGCAGCCGGAATACAGGGGGAGAGACCCAGTACTTC
>-|TRBJ1-3|-|TRBV7-9
CASSLDGVPDSGNTIYF
TGTGCCAGCAGCTTAGACGGGGTTCCAGACTCTGGAAACACCATATATTTT
>-|TRBJ2-3|TRBD2|TRBV7-3
CASPGGTPGNTDTQYF
TGTGCCAGCCCGGGGGGAACCCCTGGGAACACAGATACGCAGTATTTT
>-|TRBJ2-2|-|TRBV5-1
CASRGQTRGTTGELFF
TGCGCCAGCAGGGGCCAAACACGGGGAACCACCGGGGAGCTGTTTTTT
>-|TRBJ1-5|-|TRBV28
CASSPYGQPQHF
TGTGCCAGCAGTCCCTACGGGCAGCCCCAGCATTTT
>-|TRBJ2-2|TRBD1|TRBV7-2
CASRQGIAGELFF
TGTGCCAGCAGACAGGGGATCGCCGGGGAGCTGTTTTTT
>-|TRBJ1-5|-|TRBV28
CASSLGSGGNQPQHF
TGTGCCAGCAGTTTAGGTTCAGGAGGCAATCAGCCCCAGCATTTT
>-|TRBJ2-5|TRBD1|TRBV5-1
CASSSAAGTGIQETQYF
TGCGCCAGCAGCTCCGCCGCCGGGACAGGGATCCAAGAGACCCAGTACTTC
>-|TRBJ2-7|-|TRBV7-3
CASRPPDSYEQYF
TGTGCCAGCAGGCCCCCTGATTCCTACGAGCAGTACTTC
>once|TRBJ2-7|-|TRBV14
CASSQAVEQYF
TGTGCCAGCAGCCAGGCGGTCGAGCAGTACTTC
>-|TRBJ1-2|-|TRBV6-1
CASREQGGGYTF
TGTGCCAGCAGGGAACAGGGAGGTGGCTACACCTTC
>-|TRBJ1-4|-|TRBV6-1
CASRTGQWPEKLFF
TGTGCCAGCAGAACTGGACAATGGCCTGAAAAACTGTTTTTT
>-|TRBJ1-2|-|TRBV20-1
CSARALDYTF
TGCAGTGCTAGAGCGTTGGACTACACCTTC
>-|TRBJ1-2|-|TRBV9
CASSVAPVGYGYTF
TGTGCCAGCAGCGTAGCCCCTGTGGGGTATGGCTACACCTTC
>-|TRBJ2-7|-|TRBV10-3
CAISGFDTSSYEQYF
TGTGCCATCAGTGGATTTGACACGAGCTCCTACGAGCAGTACTTC
>-|TRBJ1-3|-|TRBV10-3
CAISSGMGWIDTIYF
TGTGCCATCAGTAGTGGCATGGGTTGGATAGACACCATATATTTT
>once|TRBJ1-6|-|TRBV18
CASRGQSINSPLHF
TGTGCCAGCCGAGGGCAGAGCATCAATTCACCCCTCCACTTT
>-|TRBJ1-1|-|TRBV18
CASSPQGQGLNTEAFF
TGTGCCAGCTCACCCCAAGGGCAGGGTCTGAACACTGAAGCTTTCTTT
>-|TRBJ2-7|-|TRBV20-1
CSASRGGRDF
TGCAGTGCTAGTCGGGGTGGGCGGGACTTC
>-|TRBJ1-2|TRBD1|TRBV28
CASSKALNRQGAGF
TGTGCCAGCAGTAAAGCCCTAAATCGACAGGGCGCAGGCTTC
>-|TRBJ2-4|-|TRBV2
CASSMTEAKNIQYF
TGTGCCAGCAGCATGACAGAAGCCAAAAACATTCAGTACTTC
>-|TRBJ1-5|-|TRBV15
CATSRDPAQPQHF
TGTGCCACCAGCAGAGATCCGGCTCAGCCCCAGCATTTT
>-|TRBJ2-1|TRBD2|TRBV5-1
CASSLRLAGELAYNEQFF
TGCGCCAGCAGCTTGAGACTAGCGGGAGAGTTAGCCTACAATGAGCAGTTCTTC
>-|TRBJ1-5|-|TRBV10-2
CASSYTDSNQPQHF
TGCGCCAGCAGTTATACTGATAGCAATCAGCCCCAGCATTTT
>-|TRBJ2-2|TRBD1|TRBV30
CAWSVMTGWDGELFF
TGTGCCTGGAGTGTTATGACAGGGTGGGACGGGGAGCTGTTTTTT
>-|TRBJ2-5|TRBD1|TRBV7-8
CASRFRDRQETQYF
TGTGCCAGCAGGTTCCGGGACAGGCAAGAGACCCAGTACTTC
>-|TRBJ2-7|-|TRBV7-8
CASRPRQASYEQYF
TGTGCCAGCAGGCCCCGACAGGCCTCCTACGAGCAGTACTTC
>-|TRBJ2-3|TRBD2|TRBV4-2
CASSLPSGGVRDTQYF
TGTGCCAGCAGCTTACCTAGCGGGGGGGTGAGAGATACGCAGTATTTT
>-|TRBJ2-3|-|TRBV7-2
CASSLQYRDTQYF
TGTGCCAGCAGCCTCCAGTATCGGGATACGCAGTATTTT
>-|TRBJ2-3|-|TRBV6-6
CASSYFSTDTQYF
TGTGCCAGCAGTTACTTTAGCACAGATACGCAGTATTTT
>-|TRBJ1-2|-|TRBV15
CATSSWDVTANYGYTF
TGTGCCACCAGCTCCTGGGATGTCACGGCTAACTATGGCTACACCTTC
>-|TRBJ2-3|TRBD2|TRBV28
CASSSGLGGTDTQYF
TGTGCCAGCAGTTCCGGACTAGGAGGAACAGATACGCAGTATTTT
>-|TRBJ2-2|-|TRBV19
CASSPDRELFF
TGTGCCAGTAGTCCCGATCGGGAGCTGTTTTTT
>-|TRBJ2-6|TRBD1|TRBV19
CASSIGQVSGANVLTF
TGTGCCAGTAGTATTGGACAGGTCTCTGGGGCCAACGTCCTGACTTTC
>-|TRBJ1-5|-|TRBV19
CASSKKGGQPQHF
TGTGCCAGTAGTAAGAAGGGGGGTCAGCCCCAGCATTTT
>-|TRBJ2-7|-|TRBV6-5
CASRTRSEQYF
TGTGCCAGCAGGACCAGAAGCGAGCAGTACTTC
>-|TRBJ2-4|-|TRBV6-6
CASSAQGMGKNIQYF
TGTGCCAGCAGTGCACAGGGTATGGGCAAAAACATTCAGTACTTC
>-|TRBJ2-7|-|TRBV6-5
CASGRSSYEQYF
TGTGCCAGCGGGCGGTCCTCCTACGAGCAGTACTTC
>-|TRBJ2-7|TRBD1|TRBV19
CASSTRQGSSEQYF
TGTGCCAGTAGTACACGACAGGGGTCGAGCGAGCAGTACTTC
>-|TRBJ1-2|-|TRBV21-1
CASSKISGPNYGYTF
TGTGCCAGCAGCAAAATTAGCGGACCTAACTATGGCTACACCTTC
>-|TRBJ2-3|-|TRBV6-5
CASSFDRPSTDTQYF
TGTGCCAGCAGTTTCGACAGGCCTAGCACAGATACGCAGTATTTT
>-|TRBJ1-3|-|TRBV9
CASSSGGGSGNTIYF
TGTGCCAGCAGCTCCGGGGGGGGAAGTGGAAACACCATATATTTT
>-|TRBJ2-6|-|TRBV19
CASSIVPGSGANVLTF
TGTGCCAGTAGTATAGTTCCGGGCTCTGGGGCCAACGTCCTGACTTTC
>-|TRBJ1-5|-|TRBV19
CASRMTHSNQPQHF
TGTGCCAGTAGAATGACACATAGCAATCAGCCCCAGCATTTT
>-|TRBJ2-7|-|TRBV7-2
CASSLGGRAVGEQYF
TGTGCCAGCAGCTTAGGCGGCAGGGCTGTCGGGGAGCAGTACTTC
>-|TRBJ2-2|-|TRBV5-4
CASSLGLRGGTGELFF
TGTGCCAGCAGCTTGGGATTACGGGGTGGAACCGGGGAGCTGTTTTTT
>once|TRBJ2-1|TRBD1|TRBV19
CASRGTAILSYNEQFF
TGTGCCAGTAGGGGGACAGCTATTCTCTCCTACAATGAGCAGTTCTTC
>once|TRBJ2-7|-|TRBV4-2
CASSQVGGATSSYEQYF
TGTGCCAGCAGCCAAGTAGGGGGGGCAACATCCTCCTACGAGCAGTACTTC
>-|TRBJ2-7|-|TRBV27
CASSLSIAGTSYEQYF
TGTGCCAGCAGTTTATCGATTGCGGGCACTTCCTACGAGCAGTACTTC
>-|TRBJ2-6|-|TRBV30
CAWSVNRAGANVLTF
TGTGCCTGGAGTGTCAACCGTGCTGGGGCCAACGTCCTGACTTTC
>-|TRBJ1-1|-|TRBV29-1
CSVYFSGTVNTEAFF
TGCAGCGTTTACTTCTCCGGGACCGTGAACACTGAAGCTTTCTTT
>-|TRBJ2-7|-|TRBV7-9
CASSEGRHEQYF
TGTGCCAGCAGCGAGGGGCGGCACGAGCAGTACTTC